The source of this TCR beta chain is a study of shared clonotypes between healthy human individuals. The germline CDR1 and CDR2 sequences are SGHVS and FQNEAQ. Trimming took 1 base from V and 11 from J, leaving 12 bases between them. The CDR3 runs 13 residues. With respect to this clone: Its specificity is unknown. With a far larger clone one base away, a read error is the likely cause.

Each subset's genomic DNA was shared equally among a number of immunoSEQ plates. In the authors' workflow: Sequence data from immunoSEQ were junction-only and lacked quality scores; consequently, filtering differed. Libraries were prepared by immunoSEQ multiplex PCR; TCRdb keeps only in-frame clonotypes and omits some of them. V, J and clone size are those of that table, while D and trimming were read from the DNA. The sample consists of around 500,000 clones, 65% to 85% of them appearing once. Study-level findings and limits: Sampling included only blood; tissue repertoires likely differ. The genetic and exposure-history diversity represented was limited by few donors.

The sequence was collected from a middle-aged woman in good health. Some clones in this sample may be carry-over from other donors' samples. This chain connects TRBV7-8 to TRBJ1-5; TRBD1 is a possible D gene (5 bases). The material sequenced was PBMCs. The CDR3 sequence: CASSLEEGATQHF. The DNA of the CDR3 is TGTGCCAGCAGCTTAGAAGAAGGGGCGACCCAGCATTTT.